Below are 12 T cell receptor beta chains sequenced from a single sample in a study of shared clonotypes between healthy human individuals. The assay was immunoSEQ multiplex PCR, and TCRdb's table has in-frame clones only and misses some. The table has about 1,900,000 clones, less than 95% seen once. The naive CD8 subset, CD45RO-negative cells positively selected for CCR7, excluded terminally differentiated effector memory CD45RA+ cells. Material: naive CD8+ T cells sorted from blood. The source of these receptors is a man younger than 35 in good health.

The J gene is TRBJ2-3, the V gene TRBV6-6; TRBD1 agrees at 8 bases. Germline trimming cut 8 bases from V and 4 bases from J; bases unmatched to any gene: 14. Germline CDR1 and CDR2: MNHNY and SVGAGI (reference sequence). This CDR3 has 16 residues. As DNA, the CDR3 is TGTGCCAGCCGGGACCCGACAGGGGTTGGGGCAGATACGCAGTATTTT. As protein: CASRDPTGVGADTQYF.

This clone was observed a few times. The rearrangement uses TRBV19 and TRBJ2-2; 8 bases agree with TRBD2. The CDR3 extends over 15 amino acids. V gave up 9 bases and J gave up 4 bases; unmatched junction bases: 10. Germline V gene sequence: CDR1 LNHDA, CDR2 SQIVND (reference sequence). This CDR3 reads CASNDIAGTTGELFF. The DNA for the CDR3 is TGTGCCAGCAATGATATAGCGGGAACCACCGGGGAGCTGTTTTTT.

This chain connects TRBV5-4 to TRBJ1-2; 10 bases align to TRBD1. The germline gives CDR1 SGHNT, CDR2 YYREEE (reference sequence). The CDR3 contains 14 residues. Trimming cost V 3 bases and J 4 bases; bases outside gene matches: 3. The CDR3 region is CASSSGQGGYGYTF. The CDR3 DNA reads TGTGCCAGCAGCTCCGGACAGGGGGGCTATGGCTACACCTTC. The full variable domain, rest sourced from reference TRBV5-4 and TRBJ1-2, is ETGVTQSPTHLIKTRGQQVTLRCSSQSGHNTVSWYQQALGQGPQFIFQYYREEENGRGNFPPRFSGLQFPNYSSELNVNALELDDSALYLCASSSGQGGYGYTFGSGTRLTVV.

V is TRBV10-3 and J is TRBJ1-2; no reliable D call. The CDR3 runs to 15 residues. CDR1 and CDR2 from the germline V gene are ENHRY and SYGVKD. V gave up 0 bases and J gave up 0 bases, with 8 bases separating them. CDR3 nucleotides: TGTGCCATCAGTGAGTCGGTGGGGACTAACTATGGCTACACCTTC. It translates to CAISESVGTNYGYTF.

This chain's CDR3 is CASSFGGVNEQFF. CDR3 nucleotide sequence: TGTGCCAGCAGTTTTGGGGGAGTGAATGAGCAGTTCTTC. V and J are TRBV28 and TRBJ2-1; D could derive from TRBD1 or TRBD2 (5 bases each). The CDR3 has 13 residues. Germline CDR1 is MDHEN and CDR2 is SYDVKM. Between the trimmed V and J ends, which lost 3 bases and 7 bases, there was a span of 10 bases. The full variable domain, completed using reference TRBV28 and TRBJ2-1, is DVKVTQSSRYLVKRTGEKVFLECVQDMDHENMFWYRQDPGLGLRLIYFSYDVKMKEKGDIPEGYSVSREKKERFSLILESASTNQTSMYLCASSFGGVNEQFFGPGTRLTVL.

The rearrangement links TRBV2 to TRBJ2-4; D not resolved. Germline-derived CDR1 and CDR2 are SNHLY and FYNNEI. CDR3 length: 15 amino acids. V was pared by 4 bases and J by 0 bases, with 10 bases between. The CDR3 DNA sequence: TGTGCCAGCAGTGTTGGCCTAATAGCCAAAAACATTCAGTACTTC. Its translation: CASSVGLIAKNIQYF.

This clone was seen just once. This sequence joins TRBV4-1 and TRBJ2-1, with TRBD2 identical over 7 bases. CDR1 is MGHRA and CDR2 is YSYEKL in the germline V gene. V trimming: 5 bases; J trimming: 8 bases; junction bases outside the gene matches: 9. There are 14 residues in the CDR3. The CDR3 here is CASSYERELDEQFF. As DNA, the CDR3 is TGCGCCAGCAGCTATGAGCGGGAACTCGATGAGCAGTTCTTC.

This chain uses TRBV6-6 with TRBJ2-7, with no clear D. Germline CDR1 and CDR2: MNHNY and SVGAGI (reference sequence). This CDR3 has 14 residues. V lost 3 bases to trimming and J lost 5 bases, with 14 bases between them. As DNA, the CDR3 is TGTGCCAGCAGTTATGACACCGGTGGCAACGAGCAGTACTTC. Its protein product is CASSYDTGGNEQYF.

V is TRBV9 and J is TRBJ2-7; D uncertain. Germline assignment: CDR1 SGDLS and CDR2 YYNGEE. V lost 4 bases, J lost 2 bases, and 10 bases lay in between. The CDR3 runs to 13 residues. For the CDR3, the DNA is TGTGCCAGCAGCCCCGACGGTACCTACGAGCAGTACTTC. Amino acids: CASSPDGTYEQYF.

The V call is TRBV5-1, the J call TRBJ2-7; maybe TRBD2 (5 bases). The CDR3 is 15 amino acids. From germline, CDR1 is SGHRS and CDR2 YFSETQ. Trimming left V 0 bases short and J 5 bases short, with 15 bases between. Here the CDR3 reads CASSLAEGMRDEQYF. The CDR3 DNA is TGCGCCAGCAGCTTGGCCGAGGGAATGCGCGACGAGCAGTACTTC. The variable domain in full, completed from reference TRBV5-1 and TRBJ2-7, reads KAGVTQTPRYLIKTRGQQVTLSCSPISGHRSVSWYQQTPGQGLQFLFEYFSETQRNKGNFPGRFSGRQFSNSRSEMNVSTLELGDSALYLCASSLAEGMRDEQYFGPGTRLTVT.

The rearrangement links TRBV5-4 to TRBJ2-5; D call uncertain. V lost 2 bases and J 7 bases, leaving 12 bases between the germline ends. CDR1 SGHNT and CDR2 YYREEE come from the germline V gene (reference sequence). The CDR3 length is 13 residues. CDR3 residues: CASSFGEIGTQYF. The DNA for the CDR3 is TGTGCCAGCAGCTTTGGGGAAATTGGGACCCAGTACTTC.

As regards this clone: Other nucleotide sequences in the sample specify the same CDR3. This sequence joins TRBV27 and TRBJ1-5; 9 nucleotides match TRBD1. Germline lookup yields CDR1 MNHEY and CDR2 SMNVEV (reference sequence). The V segment lost 4 bases and the J segment 6 bases; nucleotides outside the gene matches: 4. There are 14 residues in the CDR3. The CDR3 DNA follows: TGTGCCAGCAGTTCCACAGGGGGCAGTCAGCCCCAGCATTTT. This encodes CASSSTGGSQPQHF.